The 23 T cell receptor beta chains below were found in one sample sequenced in a study of Graves' ophthalmopathy and Graves' hyperthyroidism. Investigators amplified TCR beta CDR3 regions from RNA transcripts. In the first round, RT-PCR was carried out with HTBI primers, and a multiplex PCR formed the second round. Using its own MiXCR run on the multiplex PCR reads, TCRdb lists one record per CDR3 protein. The table records 360,000 or so distinct CDR3 sequences, around 17% of them present only once. Sequencing was performed on peripheral blood. Source of these receptors: a woman aged 18-29 years with Graves' ophthalmopathy.

This clonotype was detected many times. The rearrangement uses TRBV5-5 and TRBJ2-7; D may correspond to TRBD1 or TRBD2 (5 bases each). CDR3 length: 15 amino acids. V was trimmed by 0 bases and J by 7 bases, leaving 17 bases between them. Germline-derived CDR1 and CDR2 are SGHKS and YYEKEE (reference sequence). CDR3 nucleotide sequence: TGTGCCAGCAGCTTGGACCTCATTTCCGGGGCTGAGCAGTACTTC. Translation gives CASSLDLISGAEQYF.

This clonotype was detected many times. CDR3: CATSAPQGNTGELFF. The CDR3 DNA is TGTGCCACCAGTGCCCCGCAGGGAAACACCGGGGAGCTGTTTTTT. V and J are TRBV24-1 and TRBJ2-2, with a tentative D call TRBD1 (5 bases). The CDR3 totals 15 residues. Germline V gives CDR1 KGHDR, CDR2 SFDVKD. V was pared by 5 bases and J by 2 bases, with 11 bases between.

This clonotype was seen repeatedly, ten times or more. The V and J genes are TRBV28 and TRBJ2-7, with no clear D. CDR3 size: 13 residues. With 1 base removed from V and 0 bases from J, the gap between germline ends came to 4 bases. Germline V gives CDR1 MDHEN, CDR2 SYDVKM. The CDR3 DNA is TGTGCCAGCAGTTTATCAAGCTCCTACGAGCAGTACTTC. It is translated as CASSLSSSYEQYF.

In its sample, this clonotype was seen many times. V usage is TRBV20-1 and J usage is TRBJ2-2; 8 positions match TRBD2. The CDR3 runs 16 residues. Germline-derived CDR1 and CDR2 are DFQATT and SNEGSKA (reference sequence). V was pared by 0 bases and J by 0 bases, with 3 bases of the junction left unmatched. The CDR3 sequence is CSARDDGGANTGELFF. CDR3 coding DNA: TGCAGTGCTAGAGATGACGGGGGGGCGAACACCGGGGAGCTGTTTTTT.

This clonotype was detected ten times or more. The chain carries TRBV11-2 and TRBJ1-1, with no clear D. Germline V lookup: CDR1 SGHAT, CDR2 FQNNGV. The CDR3 is made up of 12 amino acids. The V and J ends lost 3 bases and 6 bases respectively, with 8 bases between them. CDR3 coding DNA: TGTGCCAGCAGCTTCCGCGGGCCTGAAGCTTTCTTT. Translating gives CASSFRGPEAFF.

This clonotype was counted many times. V is TRBV27 and J is TRBJ2-5; 7 bases map to TRBD1. There are 14 residues in the CDR3. CDR1 is MNHEY and CDR2 is SMNVEV in the germline V gene (reference sequence). With V trimmed by 1 base and J by 3 bases, 2 bases remained unmatched. CDR3 amino acids: CASSLFQGEETQYF. CDR3 coding DNA: TGTGCCAGCAGTTTATTTCAGGGGGAAGAGACCCAGTACTTC.

This clonotype showed up many times. This rearrangement joins TRBV6-5 to TRBJ1-3; D is unclear. The CDR3 runs 14 residues. Germline V gives CDR1 MNHEY, CDR2 SVGAGI. V lost 4 bases and J lost 8, with 15 bases in between. The CDR3: CASSLAAARDTIYF. The CDR3, as DNA: TGTGCCAGCAGTTTAGCCGCGGCTCGGGACACCATATATTTT.

Ten or more counts support this clonotype. The rearrangement uses TRBV11-2 and TRBJ2-5, with a weak D call TRBD2 (5 bases). The germline CDR1 and CDR2 sequences are SGHAT and FQNNGV. The V end lost 0 bases, the J end lost 7 bases, and 12 bases lay between the germline ends. The CDR3 contains 14 residues. In DNA, the CDR3 is TGTGCCAGCAGCTTAGATCCGGTACGGGGGACCCAGTACTTC. Its translation: CASSLDPVRGTQYF.

This clonotype was recorded at least ten times. The CDR3 DNA is TGTGCCAGCAGTCGGGGGCCCGAGCAGTACTTC. Residues: CASSRGPEQYF. This chain uses TRBV12-3 or TRBV12-4 with TRBJ2-7; tentatively, D is TRBD1 or TRBD2 (6 bases each). The CDR3 is 11 residues long. The germline V and J ends were trimmed by 5 bases and 6 bases, with 8 bases remaining between them.

This clonotype was counted ten times or more. Germline is not matched at one junction end, which may reflect a read error. The chain joins TRBV28 to TRBJ1-2; D is unresolved. The length of the CDR3 is 13 residues. Germline-derived CDR1 and CDR2 are MDHEN and SYDVKM. The CDR3 reads CASRKPLNDGYTF. The CDR3 DNA is TGTGCCAGCAGGAAACCCCTTAACGATGGCTACACCTTC.

Many counts were recorded for this clonotype. The V gene is TRBV28, the J gene TRBJ2-7; 8 positions match TRBD1. Trimming removed 7 bases from V and 4 bases from J; junction bases left unmatched: 9. Per the germline V gene, CDR1 is MDHEN and CDR2 is SYDVKM. CDR3 size: 14 residues. The CDR3, as DNA: TGTGCCAGCACGCAACAGGGGGAAAGGTACGAGCAGTACTTC. It encodes CASTQQGERYEQYF.

This clonotype was seen many times. The chain links TRBV4-1 to TRBJ2-7, with D possibly TRBD2 on 5 matching bases. The V gene's germline CDR1 is MGHRA and CDR2 YSYEKL. V dropped 8 bases and J dropped 0 bases, with 23 bases sitting between them. CDR3 length equals 17 residues. In DNA, the CDR3 is TGCGCCAGCGGTTTTCCCGGCAGCGGACCTTACTCCTACGAGCAGTACTTC. Its translation is CASGFPGSGPYSYEQYF.

This clonotype was observed at least ten times. The rearrangement uses TRBV12-3 or TRBV12-4 and TRBJ2-7, with D unresolved. The CDR3 runs to 12 residues. Trimming removed 3 bases from V and 5 bases from J, with 8 bases in between. CDR3 nucleotide sequence: TGTGCCAGCAGTTTGTACGGCAACGAGCAGTACTTC. Translating it yields CASSLYGNEQYF.

This clonotype was counted many times. V usage is TRBV7-2 and J usage is TRBJ1-5; D might be TRBD1 (5 bases). CDR1 and CDR2 from the germline V gene are SGHTA and FQGNSA. This CDR3 has 14 amino acids. V lost 2 bases to trimming and J lost 3 bases, with 8 bases between them. CDR3 sequence: CASSLWGTNQPQHF. CDR3 nucleotide sequence: TGTGCCAGCAGCTTATGGGGGACCAATCAGCCCCAGCATTTT.

The chain recombines TRBV5-1 with TRBJ1-1, with 8 bases identical to TRBD1. CDR1 and CDR2 from the germline V gene are SGHRS and YFSETQ. The CDR3 sequence is 15 residues long. The V segment lost 4 bases and the J segment 7 bases; nucleotides outside the gene matches: 12. CDR3 in amino acids: CASSPRAGTGNEAFF. In nucleotides, the CDR3 is TGCGCCAGCAGCCCGAGAGCCGGGACAGGAAATGAAGCTTTCTTT.

This clonotype was detected many times. CDR3 nucleotide sequence: TGTGCCAGTAGTACAAGGGACAGGGGGCAAGGTCAGCCCCAGCATTTT. This sequence encodes CASSTRDRGQGQPQHF. The chain links TRBV19 to TRBJ1-5; the match to TRBD1 covers 12 bases. There are 16 residues in the CDR3. With 4 bases clipped from V and 6 bases from J, the junction kept 7 bases outside the gene matches. Germline V gene lookup returns CDR1 LNHDA and CDR2 SQIVND (reference sequence).

This clonotype was observed at least ten times. The V gene is TRBV6-1, the J gene TRBJ1-6, with 8 bases lining up with TRBD1. Germline V gene sequence: CDR1 MNHNS, CDR2 SASEGT. The CDR3 contains 13 residues. Germline trimming cut 7 bases from V and 7 bases from J; bases unmatched to any gene: 3. The CDR3 DNA reads as TGTGCCAGCACGGACAGGGTGAATTCACCCCTCCACTTT. Protein: CASTDRVNSPLHF.

This rearrangement joins TRBV20-1 to TRBJ2-5; D might be TRBD1 (5 bases). Trimming cost V 0 bases and J 4 bases, with 15 bases left between them. This CDR3 comprises 15 residues. Per the germline V gene, CDR1 is DFQATT and CDR2 is SNEGSKA (reference sequence). The CDR3 coding sequence is TGCAGTGCTAGAGATCGCCAGGGTAGAGGAGAGACCCAGTACTTC. Its protein is CSARDRQGRGETQYF.

With respect to this clonotype: One base away lies a much larger clone, so this may be a sequencing read error. The chain couples TRBV4-3 to TRBJ1-2; TRBD1 agrees at 8 bases. Germline CDR1 reads LGHNA; CDR2 reads YSLEER. This CDR3 is built from 15 residues. Written as DNA, the CDR3 is TGCGCCAGCGGCCAAGTGGGCCAGGGGGCTCATGGCTACACCTTC. Encoded protein: CASGQVGQGAHGYTF.

This clonotype was detected ten times or more. The chain carries TRBV28 and TRBJ2-7, with 10 nucleotides matching TRBD1. Germline V lookup: CDR1 MDHEN, CDR2 SYDVKM. The CDR3 is 16 residues long. Unmatched junction bases numbered 14, after V lost 3 bases and J lost 9 bases. CDR3 loop: CASSFDPDRGNLWQYF. CDR3 in DNA: TGTGCCAGCAGTTTTGACCCGGACAGGGGGAACCTGTGGCAGTACTTC.

This clonotype occurred many times. The rearrangement joins TRBV29-1 to TRBJ1-3, with a possible D match to TRBD1 (5 bases). CDR1 and CDR2 from the germline V gene are SQVTM and ANQGSEA. The V end was cut by 4 bases, the J end by 0 bases, with 16 bases between. CDR3 length equals 16 residues. This CDR3 reads CSVVELGTFSGNTIYF. The CDR3 DNA is TGCAGCGTTGTCGAGTTGGGGACCTTCTCTGGAAACACCATATATTTT.

This clonotype was seen repeatedly, ten times or more. The chain recombines TRBV7-2 with TRBJ1-2, with D possibly matching TRBD1 (6 bases). Trimming pared 4 bases from V and 4 bases from J, leaving 13 bases between. Germline CDR1 and CDR2: SGHTA and FQGNSA. CDR3 length: 14 residues. The CDR3 DNA is TGTGCCAGCAGCTCAAGGGGGATTGGCTATGGCTACACCTTC. Its translation: CASSSRGIGYGYTF.

This clonotype was seen ten or more times. V is TRBV6-2 or TRBV6-3 and J is TRBJ2-7; 8 nucleotides line up with TRBD1. The length of the CDR3 is 17 residues. From germline, CDR1 is MNHEY and CDR2 SVGEGT. V was clipped by 2 bases and J by 2 bases; unmatched bases: 11. DNA of the CDR3: TGTGCCAGCAGTTACCCAGACAGGGGACCAAAACCCTACGAGCAGTACTTC. It yields the protein CASSYPDRGPKPYEQYF.